There are many counts of the clone carrying this T cell receptor (beta chain). A junction end diverges from the germline sequence, so it may reflect a read error. This CDR3 region has 15 residues. Time point denoted: before trial treatment. Donors were treated with nivolumab, ipilimumab, aspirin, and low-dose cyclophosphamide and radiotherapy. TRAV- and TRBV-specific primers primed first-strand cDNA, covering alpha and beta chains. A constant-region primer paired with the V-primer adapter amplified TCRs over about 19 PCR cycles. TCRdb processed the reads anew with MiXCR; each CDR3 protein has one entry. The table lists approximately 90,000 distinct CDR3 sequences, 9.4% of them singletons. This sample is part of a study of low-dose radiotherapy and immunotherapy resistance in tumors. Overall study context: Doses of 0.5 Gy per fraction every 2 weeks, totaling 6.5 Gy, went to Cohort 1. The drug cyclophosphamide was given into a vein at 200 mg/m2 every two weeks, one day before radiation and immunotherapy. Intravenous administration to patients comprised nivolumab at 240 mg every two weeks and ipilimumab at 1 mg/kg every six weeks.

This receptor was taken from a male donor with prostate cancer. Sequenced material: PBMCs, taken before treatment. V usage is TRBV5-3 and J usage is TRBJ2-7, with 9 bases aligning to TRBD1. Being an ORF, TRBV5-3 has a function that is uncertain. As DNA, the CDR3 is TGTGCCAGCAGCTCAGCCGGGACAGGGTTTAACGAGCAGTACTTC. This codes for CASSSAGTGFNEQYF.